Listed below are T cell receptor beta chains from one sample, sequenced in a study of CXCR3-negative and CXCR3-positive naive CD8 T cells. TCRdb re-called the 5' RACE reads and gives one entry per CDR3 protein, without DNA. This sample's table reports approximately 62,000 distinct CDR3 sequences. Specimen: naive CXCR3- CD8+ T cells from blood. These receptors were taken from a human donor in good health. Some clones in this sample may be carry-over from other donors' samples. The CDR3 runs from the conserved cysteine through the conserved F or W.

j_call: TRBJ2-1; v_call: TRBV6-1; cdr3_aa: CASSLIGPIYNEQFF
j_call: TRBJ2-3; v_call: TRBV5-4; cdr3_aa: CASSLGQRTDTQYF
j_call: TRBJ1-5; v_call: TRBV5-1; cdr3_aa: CASSLQGRSNQPQHF
j_call: TRBJ1-5; v_call: TRBV12-3/TRBV12-4; cdr3_aa: CASSTGISNQPQHF
j_call: TRBJ1-1; v_call: TRBV29-1; cdr3_aa: CSVYWTGYTEAFF
j_call: TRBJ2-5; v_call: TRBV12-3/TRBV12-4; cdr3_aa: CASSRPTRINIKTGAQETQYF
j_call: TRBJ2-1; v_call: TRBV18; cdr3_aa: CASSLGDRGQSSYNEQFF
j_call: TRBJ1-6; v_call: TRBV7-2; cdr3_aa: CASSLLAGGFDSPLHF
j_call: TRBJ2-7; v_call: TRBV28; cdr3_aa: CASSLRQGLDEQYF
j_call: TRBJ2-5; v_call: TRBV29-1; cdr3_aa: CSVQGGESQETQYF
j_call: TRBJ1-1; v_call: TRBV11-2; cdr3_aa: CASSTHPSEAFF
j_call: TRBJ1-1; v_call: TRBV7-9; cdr3_aa: CASSPGRLDTEAFF
j_call: TRBJ2-1; v_call: TRBV19; cdr3_aa: CASSIGQGSYNEQFF
j_call: TRBJ2-7; v_call: TRBV29-1; cdr3_aa: CSVTDRDSPTYEQYF
j_call: TRBJ2-5; v_call: TRBV7-2; cdr3_aa: CASSSLGSQETQYF
j_call: TRBJ2-1; v_call: TRBV5-1; cdr3_aa: CASSSDQSYEQFF
j_call: TRBJ1-5; v_call: TRBV4-1; cdr3_aa: CASSQEVGQPQHF
j_call: TRBJ2-2; v_call: TRBV6-5; cdr3_aa: CASSLSPPNTGELFF
j_call: TRBJ1-1; v_call: TRBV29-1; cdr3_aa: CSLGAGMNTEAFF
j_call: TRBJ2-2; v_call: TRBV5-5; cdr3_aa: CASSLSGNSGELFF
j_call: TRBJ2-7; v_call: TRBV5-4; cdr3_aa: CASSFDVSTGETDEQYF
j_call: TRBJ2-7; v_call: TRBV20-1; cdr3_aa: CSASSGDRGNEQYF
j_call: TRBJ1-6; v_call: TRBV28; cdr3_aa: CASSLFGDRGDSPLHF
j_call: TRBJ1-2; v_call: TRBV5-6; cdr3_aa: CASSQITGSGYTF
j_call: TRBJ2-7; v_call: TRBV5-1; cdr3_aa: CASSLGWGQETYEQYF
j_call: TRBJ2-7; v_call: TRBV7-9; cdr3_aa: CAISGGVEQYF
j_call: TRBJ1-5; v_call: TRBV29-1; cdr3_aa: CSVRTGESNQPQHF
j_call: TRBJ1-1; v_call: TRBV10-1; cdr3_aa: CASSEGLGSEAFF
j_call: TRBJ2-7; v_call: TRBV5-5; cdr3_aa: CASSWDRVGSYEQYF
j_call: TRBJ2-1; v_call: TRBV12-3/TRBV12-4; cdr3_aa: CASSAQGGVNNEQFF
j_call: TRBJ2-6; v_call: TRBV12-3/TRBV12-4; cdr3_aa: CASIVSYSGANVLTF
j_call: TRBJ2-3; v_call: TRBV2; cdr3_aa: CASSFTSGTDTQYF
j_call: TRBJ1-4; v_call: TRBV28; cdr3_aa: CASRDGVRHEKLFF
j_call: TRBJ2-5; v_call: TRBV24-1; cdr3_aa: CATSEPLQGRRETQYF
j_call: TRBJ2-2; v_call: TRBV3-1; cdr3_aa: CASSLDRMATGELFF
j_call: TRBJ2-3; v_call: TRBV9; cdr3_aa: CASSVGRRSTDTQYF
j_call: TRBJ2-5; v_call: TRBV4-1; cdr3_aa: CASSQGGYENSETQYF